Described below is a single T cell receptor (beta chain) sequence and its context. Its target antigen remains unknown. Base qualities are not provided; no much larger clone lies one nucleotide away. The hyperthyroidism patients were between 18 and 65 years old and newly diagnosed, with a disease duration of less than 2 months. Patients with uncontrolled infections, other autoimmune diseases, pregnancy or lactation were excluded. Diagnoses were based on clinical symptoms, serum thyroxine and TRAb, thyroid ultrasound and orbital computed tomography. For progressor patients, blood was drawn at the first diagnosis of hyperthyroidism, before any ophthalmopathy symptoms had appeared. PBMCs were separated from 10 ml of fresh peripheral blood using Ficoll-Paque density gradient centrifugation. Progressor patients were first diagnosed with Graves' hyperthyroidism and then developed ophthalmopathy during follow-up. Trizol reagent was used to extract total RNA, and RNA quality was then checked on an Agilent 2100 Bioanalyzer.

TCR beta CDR3 regions were amplified from RNA transcripts. The TCR CDR3 was subjected to a first round of RT-PCR using the HTBI primer set and the Qiagen OneStep RT-PCR kit. Libraries were constructed in a second round of multiplex PCR, after which size selection and purification were performed. Sequencing of the libraries was done on an Illumina HiSeq2000 using paired-end 100 bp reads. Concerning the study's data processing: Raw data were processed with SOAPnuke, discarding reads with adapters, uncalled bases, mean Phred below 15, or no exact constant-primer or identifier match. COPE v1.2.5 was used to merge the high-quality paired reads, and each unique nucleotide sequence was defined as a clonotype. Clonotypes were aligned to IMGT TRBV, TRBD and TRBJ reference segments using MiTCR v1.1. The analysis was restricted to V-J combinations with a frequency above 0.0001, which together covered roughly 99% of the repertoires. The TCS score was defined as F50 (clonal expansion) divided by E x V (chaos), with BLOSUM62-based TCRdist calculated between CDR3 peptides within each V-J. Welch's t-statistics and random forest reduced around 550 V-J features to fewer than 15, which were used in a naive Bayes classifier (R e1071). Using fastp trimming at Q25 and MiXCR clonotype assembly, TCRdb reanalyzed the public sequencing data and kept in-frame beta chains. Every CDR3 protein is listed once, alongside the most common genes and DNA of its rows. V and J calls and clone size were set by TCRdb, not the authors. The sample table lists approximately 370,000 distinct CDR3 sequences, about 17% of them with a count of one. The ten largest make up around a third of the sample.

This entry belongs to a study of T cells in Graves' hyperthyroidism and ophthalmopathy (dated by TCRdb to about 2019). About the study as a whole: Peripheral blood samples were taken at the time of initial diagnosis, prior to any treatment. TCR V-J signatures able to tell the groups apart were searched for in a discovery cohort of 100 patients, of whom around 43 had Graves' ophthalmopathy and around 57 had stable Graves' hyperthyroidism. Whether ophthalmopathy could be predicted prospectively was tested in an independent validation cohort made up of about 20 hyperthyroidism patients plus 17 patients who later progressed to ophthalmopathy. The 85 to 100 discovery patients were divided at random into training and test sets in a 7:3 ratio. In six Graves' hyperthyroidism patients, the study also compared T-cell repertoires from thyroid tissue with T-cell repertoires from blood. Following sampling, methimazole starting at 30 mg daily was given to hyperthyroidism patients, and high-dose intravenous methylprednisolone was given to ophthalmopathy patients. The paper describes TCR Vbeta CDR3 sequencing of roughly 130 peripheral blood samples, made up of under 50 ophthalmopathy patients, roughly 80 hyperthyroidism patients and about 17 progressor patients. The research as a whole found: A model built on a 13 V-J signature distinguished ophthalmopathy from stable hyperthyroidism, reaching 85% to 90% sensitivity and around 81% specificity in cross-validation and 80%/75% in testing. Sample size was not statistically predetermined, and investigators were not blinded to group allocation. In validation, the model predicted progression to ophthalmopathy a median of 6.5 months before onset, with about 67% sensitivity and roughly 77% specificity. Most expanded thyroid clonotypes (frequency above 0.001) were also found in blood, which suggests that blood repertoires may mirror thyroid immune responses.

The CDR1 and CDR2 encoded by the germline V gene are SQVTM and ANQGSEA. CDR3 length: 15 amino acids, cysteine to phenylalanine. Only the CDR3 region is kept as DNA, spanning 45 bases read in frame from base 1. The trim is 3 bases for V and 0 bases for J, with a gap of 13 bases between the germline ends. The rearrangement joined TRBV29-1 to TRBJ2-3; possibly the D gene is TRBD2, per 5 matching bases. This TCR came from a woman aged 25-40 years with Graves' hyperthyroidism that later progressed to Graves' ophthalmopathy. The sequenced sample consisted of blood. The nucleotides read TGCAGCGTTGACGGGGATCCCTCGAGCACAGATACGCAGTATTTT. Its translation is CSVDGDPSSTDTQYF.